The TCR beta chain described here comes from a study of identical twins. This clonotype was recorded a few times. Its antigen is as yet unknown. Every donor was a healthy Caucasian. The germline V and J ends were trimmed by 7 bases and 4 bases, with 21 bases remaining between them. Per the germline V gene, CDR1 is SGHRS and CDR2 is YFSETQ. The CDR3 extends over 16 amino acids. Overall study results and limits: Beta out-of-frame sequences showed weaker excess sharing between twins. For out-of-frame alpha sequences shared by twins, low generation probability was in excess.

Unique molecular identifiers were present on cDNA, and template switching added a universal primer site. MiXCR, applied by TCRdb to the 5' RACE reads, yields one record per CDR3 protein. The table records about 890,000 distinct CDR3 sequences, 9% to 15% of them present only once. The same data also went into a second study, on yellow fever vaccine responses in identical twins.

The receptor's source is a woman aged 18-29 years in good health. The sequenced material came from PBMCs. The chain links TRBV5-1 to TRBJ2-1; D assignment may be TRBD1 or TRBD2 (6 bases each). CDR3 amino acids: CASGSAGGAGYNEQFF. The CDR3, as DNA: TGCGCCAGCGGATCTGCCGGGGGCGCTGGGTACAATGAGCAGTTCTTC.